This T cell receptor (beta chain) derives from a study of T cell responses to AZD1222 COVID-19 vaccine (dated by TCRdb to the early 2020s). Broadly, across the study: TCR sequencing covered over 230 trial participants: 200 to 210 given two doses of AZD1222 and about 26 given two doses of MenACWY control vaccine. Trial participants were enrolled into age subgroups of 18-55, 56-69 and 70-plus years, which contained approximately 150, 28 and 58 TCR-sequenced participants, respectively. Findings and caveats that apply to the study as a whole: In the small 56-69-year group, the increase in depth fell short of significance, most likely because of low power. Because no samples from the day 14 peak response were available, repertoires could be characterized only after the peak T cell response. A significant rise in spike-specific TCR breadth and depth was observed after two AZD1222 doses relative to day 0 and relative to MenACWY recipients. Conclusions about previously exposed vaccinees are limited, since just six AZD1222 recipients were seropositive for SARS-CoV-2 at baseline. Epitopes outside the regions mutated in the B.1.351 and B.1.1.7 variants were reportedly recognized by nearly half of the unique spike-specific TCRs. Most participants were white British and females outnumbered males, and the authors suggested that clonal diversity may have been underestimated. The whole spike protein was spanned by vaccine-associated CD4 TCRs, and dominant responses were seen in regions 160-218 and 743-854.

Trimming takes 6 bases off V and 4 bases off J; junction bases not matched to a gene: 17. Based on the germline V gene (reference sequence), the CDR1 and CDR2 sequences are LNHDA and SQIVND. From the cysteine up to the phenylalanine, the CDR3 has a length of 19 residues. Only the CDR3 DNA stays, 57 bases, in frame from base 1. Remarks on this clone: The antigen this receptor binds is unknown. One base away there is no much larger clone; base qualities are not given.

The CDR3 regions of human TCRbeta chains were analyzed by immunosequencing. Per the authors' processing: Repertoire TCRs were matched against a reference library of SARS-CoV-2-specific TCRs generated with the MIRA antigen-specificity platform. Breadth was defined as the fraction of unique TCRs that were SARS-CoV-2-associated, and depth was defined as the fraction of total T cells that were SARS-CoV-2-associated. Using the MIRA data, each spike-specific TCR was mapped to the spike region that the TCR reacts to and placed in a CD4 or CD8 class. Log10-transformed breadth and depth values were compared by one-way ANOVA with Sidak's multiple comparisons tests. Not all clones reach the TCRdb copy of this immuneACCESS table, which keeps in-frame sequences only. Checked studies attribute under half of the gap to unresolved V genes and leave the rest unexplained. V, J and clone size reflect that table, while D and trimming were determined from the DNA. This sample lists roughly 150,000 clones; roughly 91% were detected once. The ten largest clonotypes hold approximately 5.9% of the sample.

The label giving this sample's time point can be read as: about 28 days (+/-7) after the second vaccine dose. Because spike-specific TCR depth and breadth did not differ between the two schedules, AZD1222 recipients who got a second dose at roughly 4 weeks were pooled with those who got a second dose at roughly 12 weeks. Samples from vaccinated people were obtained from the UK trials COV001 and COV002, which included a single-blind randomized controlled phase 2/3 trial of AZD1222 (ChAdOx1 nCoV-19) in healthy adults. Trial participant PBMC samples were collected at day 0 and day 28 after the second dose for TCRbeta chain sequencing.

The chain links TRBV19 with TRBJ1-6; 8 nucleotides in the junction match TRBD1. The sequence was collected from an adult who received the AZD1222 COVID-19 vaccine. Source: peripheral blood, taken 28 days after the second AZD1222 dose. This receptor has the CDR3 CASRRRLDREPVYNSPLHF. The sequence in DNA is TGTGCCAGTAGACGCCGATTGGACAGGGAACCTGTTTATAATTCACCCCTCCACTTT.